The 29 T cell receptor beta chains in this list originate from one sample, sequenced in a study of CD8 T cells in ankylosing spondylitis. One entry per CDR3 protein results from TCRdb running MiXCR on the 5' RACE reads. The profile shows 250,000 or so distinct CDR3 sequences, over 15% of them singletons. The sequencing sample was made of blood, either unsorted or a sorted T cell fraction (not recorded which). The receptors shown here come from a male donor with ankylosing spondylitis or in good health (not recorded which).

J is TRBJ2-1 and V is TRBV29-1, with a tentative D call TRBD1 (6 bases). Germline V gene sequence: CDR1 SQVTM, CDR2 ANQGSEA. This CDR3 contains 14 residues. Trimming took off 7 bases at V and 2 bases at J, with 15 bases between the two ends. The DNA for the CDR3 is TGCAGCGGACACAGGGCCCCCCCCTACAATGAGCAGTTCTTC. Translating it yields CSGHRAPPYNEQFF.

This clonotype was observed many times. The chain couples TRBV9 to TRBJ2-7; maybe TRBD2 (6 bases). The ends were cut back, 4 bases at V and 2 bases at J, with 13 bases in the middle. CDR3 size: 14 residues. CDR1 and CDR2 from the germline V gene are SGDLS and YYNGEE. CDR3 nucleotide sequence: TGTGCCAGCAGCCTAGCTACGGGGGCCTACGAGCAGTACTTC. Amino acid sequence: CASSLATGAYEQYF.

This clonotype came up a few times. The chain is built from TRBV28 and TRBJ2-3; D unresolved. The CDR3 has 15 amino acids. Germline V gene data show CDR1 as MDHEN and CDR2 as SYDVKM. V was pared by 6 bases and J by 6 bases, with 19 bases between. For the CDR3, the DNA is TGTGCCAGCAGCCACCCCGCCCTAGAGATTGATACGCAGTATTTT. It is translated as CASSHPALEIDTQYF.

This clonotype was observed many times. The CDR3 spells CARTTGSNSNQPQHF. In DNA, the CDR3 is TGCGCCAGGACGACAGGATCAAATAGCAATCAGCCCCAGCATTTT. The rearrangement joins TRBV5-1 to TRBJ1-5, with D possibly matching TRBD1 (6 bases). The CDR3 spans 15 residues. CDR1 is SGHRS and CDR2 is YFSETQ in the germline V gene. V shed 8 bases and J shed 0 bases, with 15 bases lying between them.

This clonotype was counted only a few times. The rearrangement links TRBV20-1 to TRBJ2-7; 11 bases agree with TRBD2. J gave up 7 bases and V 5 bases, and 7 bases lay outside the gene matches. CDR3 length equals 13 residues. The germline CDR1 and CDR2 sequences are DFQATT and SNEGSKA (reference sequence). The CDR3 DNA reads TGCAGTGCTGGTCCGGGACTAGCGGAGGAGCAGTACTTC. This sequence encodes CSAGPGLAEEQYF.

This clonotype was observed a handful of times. This chain links TRBV2 with TRBJ2-7, with TRBD2 matching over 11 bases. The ends lost 0 bases at V and 3 bases at J; junction bases unmatched: 7. The CDR3 length is 17 residues. Germline CDR1 and CDR2: SNHLY and FYNNEI. This CDR3 is CASSEALGTSGFYEQYF. The CDR3 DNA reads TGTGCCAGCAGTGAAGCGCTTGGGACTAGCGGTTTCTACGAGCAGTACTTC. Based on the CDR3 plus reference TRBV2 and TRBJ2-7, the full variable domain is EPEVTQTPSHQVTQMGQEVILRCVPISNHLYFYWYRQILGQKVEFLVSFYNNEISEKSEIFDDQFSVERPDGSNFTLKIRSTKLEDSAMYFCASSEALGTSGFYEQYFGPGTRLTVT.

The chain couples TRBV20-1 to TRBJ2-7, with TRBD1 identical over 9 bases. In germline, CDR1 is DFQATT, CDR2 SNEGSKA (reference sequence). The CDR3 loop spans 16 amino acids. Trimming took 4 bases from V and 4 from J; bases not matched to a gene: 14. The CDR3 protein is CSATNPGTGNHYEQYF. The CDR3 DNA is TGCAGTGCTACAAACCCCGGGACAGGGAATCATTACGAGCAGTACTTC.

The chain recombines TRBV29-1 with TRBJ2-7, with 8 positions matching TRBD1. Germline CDR1 SQVTM, CDR2 ANQGSEA. Trimming took 2 bases from V and 5 from J; bases not matched to a gene: 2. This CDR3 region has 12 residues. Written as DNA, the CDR3 is TGCAGCGTTGAACAGGGGGCCCACGAGCAGTACTTC. Residues: CSVEQGAHEQYF.

Only a few counts were recorded for this clonotype. DNA of the CDR3: TGTGCCAGCAGCTCACGGGCCCTACACATGGGACTGTTTTTT. This encodes CASSSRALHMGLFF. V gene TRBV21-1 combines with J gene TRBJ1-4. TRBV21-1 is reported as a pseudogene. This CDR3 has 14 residues.

The J gene is TRBJ2-3, the V gene TRBV5-5, with 8 nucleotides matching TRBD1. Germline CDR1 SGHKS, CDR2 YYEKEE (reference sequence). The trim removed 0 bases at V and 7 bases at J, leaving 7 bases unmatched. The CDR3 has 15 amino acids. CDR3 sequence: CASSLGRQGLNTQYF. Here the CDR3 DNA reads TGTGCCAGCAGCTTGGGGCGACAGGGGCTAAATACGCAGTATTTT.

The chain has TRBV10-1 and TRBJ1-5; D unresolved. This CDR3 comprises 13 residues. Between the trimmed V and J ends, which lost 0 bases and 4 bases, there was a span of 4 bases. Germline CDR1 is WNHNN and CDR2 is SYGVQD (reference sequence). CDR3 DNA sequence: TGCGCCAGCAGTGAGTCCGGGAATCAGCCCCAGCATTTT. Amino acids: CASSESGNQPQHF.

This sequence joins TRBV13 and TRBJ2-5; TRBD2 aligns across 8 bases. The CDR3 loop spans 16 amino acids. Per the germline V gene, CDR1 is PRHDT and CDR2 is FYEKMQ (reference sequence). Losses at the gene ends were 5 bases for V and 5 bases for J; bases not matched to a gene: 13. The CDR3 region is CASSPTRPGGPETQYF. CDR3 DNA: TGTGCCAGCAGCCCAACCCGACCGGGAGGGCCTGAGACCCAGTACTTC.

In its sample, this clonotype was seen many times. The chain uses TRBV6-5 and TRBJ2-4, with 9 bases fitting TRBD1. After removal of 4 bases from V and 8 bases from J, the junction contained 6 bases not matched to a gene. The CDR3 is 14 amino acids. Germline values: CDR1 MNHEY, CDR2 SVGAGI. The CDR3 sequence: CASSLGTGSDIQYF. The DNA of the CDR3 is TGTGCCAGCAGTTTAGGGACAGGGTCCGACATTCAGTACTTC.

At least ten counts were recorded for this clonotype. The J gene is TRBJ2-1, the V gene TRBV27; D is undetermined. In germline, CDR1 is MNHEY, CDR2 SMNVEV (reference sequence). The CDR3 spans 15 residues. Trimming stripped 7 bases from V and 7 bases from J, with 20 bases between. CDR3 protein: CASTQVPFNWNEQFF. CDR3 nucleotide sequence: TGTGCCAGCACCCAGGTTCCGTTCAATTGGAATGAGCAGTTCTTC.

The genes are TRBV10-3 and TRBJ1-5; perhaps TRBD1 as D (5 bases). This CDR3 is 15 amino acids long. V lost 0 bases, J lost 7 bases, and 13 bases lay in between. Germline V CDR1 and CDR2: ENHRY, SYGVKD. The CDR3 protein is CAISESAGLSQPQHF. CDR3 DNA sequence: TGTGCCATCAGTGAGTCCGCGGGGCTTAGCCAGCCCCAGCATTTT.

The gene calls are TRBV29-1 and TRBJ1-1, with a tentative D call TRBD1 (6 bases). Trimming took 1 base from V and 6 from J, leaving 9 bases between them. The CDR3 covers 12 residues. The germline gives CDR1 SQVTM, CDR2 ANQGSEA. In DNA, the CDR3 is TGCAGCGTTGAAGGCAGGGGCTCTGAAGCTTTCTTT. Translated: CSVEGRGSEAFF.

The J gene is TRBJ2-7, the V gene TRBV20-1, with TRBD1 matching 9 bases. This CDR3 contains 14 residues. CDR1 is DFQATT, CDR2 SNEGSKA, per germline (reference sequence). V lost 3 bases to trimming and J lost 1 base; unmatched junction nucleotides: 4. CDR3 bases: TGCAGTGCTAGCCGGGACAGGGCTTCCTACGAGCAGTACTTC. Protein product: CSASRDRASYEQYF.

This clonotype was picked up many times. This chain connects TRBV9 to TRBJ1-3, with a weak D call TRBD1 (5 bases). The CDR3 length is 16 residues. Germline CDR1 is SGDLS and CDR2 is YYNGEE. The V and J ends lost 3 bases and 1 base respectively, with 14 bases between them. CDR3 protein: CASSGDGGISGNTIYF. DNA for the CDR3: TGTGCCAGCAGCGGGGACGGGGGGATTTCTGGAAACACCATATATTTT.

This clonotype occurred many times. The chain joins TRBV28 to TRBJ2-5; D may be TRBD1 (6 bases). Germline lookup yields CDR1 MDHEN and CDR2 SYDVKM. The CDR3 consists of 15 residues. The V and J ends lost 0 bases and 1 base respectively, with 9 bases between them. The CDR3 is CASSLWSGAQETQYF. The DNA for the CDR3 is TGTGCCAGCAGTTTATGGTCAGGGGCCCAAGAGACCCAGTACTTC. Full variable domain (missing parts from reference TRBV28 and TRBJ2-5): DVKVTQSSRYLVKRTGEKVFLECVQDMDHENMFWYRQDPGLGLRLIYFSYDVKMKEKGDIPEGYSVSREKKERFSLILESASTNQTSMYLCASSLWSGAQETQYFGPGTRLLVL.

This clonotype has more than one count but fewer than ten. This chain uses TRBV7-9 with TRBJ2-1; 10 bases align to TRBD2. The CDR3 is 17 amino acids. The germline V gene encodes CDR1 SEHNR and CDR2 FQNEAQ (reference sequence). Trimming removed 5 bases from V and 4 bases from J; junction bases left unmatched: 11. CDR3: CASSPRVAGGSYNEQFF. CDR3 DNA sequence: TGTGCCAGCAGCCCCCGGGTAGCGGGAGGCTCTTACAATGAGCAGTTCTTC.

This clonotype has a handful of counts. This rearrangement joins TRBV7-8 to TRBJ2-7; no firm D call. The CDR3 has 14 residues. CDR1 is SGHVS and CDR2 is FQNEAQ in the germline V gene. Trimming took 1 base from V and 2 from J, leaving 9 bases between them. The CDR3 is CASSLELTTYEQYF. CDR3 coding DNA: TGTGCCAGCAGCTTAGAACTAACAACCTACGAGCAGTACTTC.

This clonotype has at least ten counts. V usage is TRBV20-1 and J usage is TRBJ1-2; no definite D call. V shed 3 bases and J shed 7 bases, with 3 bases lying between them. The length of the CDR3 is 9 residues. Germline CDR1 is DFQATT and CDR2 is SNEGSKA (reference sequence). The CDR3 here is CSASLGYTF. In DNA, the CDR3 is TGCAGTGCTAGTCTTGGCTACACCTTC.

This clonotype was detected ten times or more. This chain uses TRBV6-2 or TRBV6-3 with TRBJ2-7; the D is unclear. CDR3 length: 13 residues. V gave up 2 bases and J gave up 2 bases, with 7 bases separating them. CDR1 MNHEY and CDR2 SVGEGT come from the germline V gene. This CDR3 is CASSYGAAYEQYF. The CDR3, as DNA: TGTGCCAGCAGTTACGGTGCGGCCTACGAGCAGTACTTC.

CDR3 protein: CASTATGSGSYEQYF. For the CDR3, the DNA is TGTGCCAGCACCGCAACGGGTAGCGGCTCCTACGAGCAGTACTTC. The rearrangement joins TRBV11-2 to TRBJ2-7, with TRBD2 as a possible D gene (6 bases). The germline CDR1 and CDR2 sequences are SGHAT and FQNNGV. V lost 7 bases to trimming and J lost 0 bases, with 16 bases between them. The CDR3 consists of 15 residues.

This clonotype was counted only a few times. J is TRBJ2-7 and V is TRBV27; D is undetermined. The CDR3 runs to 14 residues. Germline CDR1 reads MNHEY; CDR2 reads SMNVEV (reference sequence). The V gene lost 0 bases and the J gene lost 3 bases, with 9 bases spanning the gap. Written as DNA, the CDR3 is TGTGCCAGCAGTTTATCGGCTGGCCTCTACGAGCAGTACTTC. It translates to CASSLSAGLYEQYF.

This clonotype has ten or more counts. The V and J genes are TRBV29-1 and TRBJ2-7; D not resolved. Germline CDR1 reads SQVTM; CDR2 reads ANQGSEA. V was shortened by 7 bases and J by 0 bases, with 10 bases between the two germline ends. This CDR3 spans 12 amino acids. CDR3 in DNA: TGCAGCGCTGAGAACTACTCCTACGAGCAGTACTTC. This sequence encodes CSAENYSYEQYF.

The CDR3 sequence: CASSLRGAPGQPQHF. Here the CDR3 DNA reads TGTGCCAGCAGTTTAAGGGGGGCCCCAGGTCAGCCCCAGCATTTT. The V gene is TRBV28, the J gene TRBJ1-5; D may be TRBD1 (6 bases). In germline, CDR1 is MDHEN, CDR2 SYDVKM. V lost 2 bases and J lost 6, with 14 bases in between. There are 15 residues in the CDR3.

This sequence joins TRBV20-1 and TRBJ2-2; D is undetermined. CDR3 length: 13 residues. Germline assignment: CDR1 DFQATT and CDR2 SNEGSKA (reference sequence). Trimming left V 3 bases short and J 3 bases short, with 8 bases between. The DNA for the CDR3 is TGCAGTGCTAGTGACGGATACACCGGGGAGCTGTTTTTT. The encoded protein is CSASDGYTGELFF.

This clonotype has just a few counts. The CDR3 is CASSPDSYGKETQYF. The CDR3 region has the DNA TGTGCCAGCAGCCCCGACAGCTACGGGAAAGAGACCCAGTACTTC. The chain uses TRBV6-1 and TRBJ2-5; TRBD1 or TRBD2 may be the D gene (5 bases each). The CDR3 is 15 amino acids. Per the germline V gene, CDR1 is MNHNS and CDR2 is SASEGT. The V end was cut by 6 bases, the J end by 3 bases, with 17 bases between.